The 21 T cell receptor beta chains reported below all come from one sample, sequenced in a study of shared clonotypes between healthy human individuals. The method was immunoSEQ multiplex PCR; TCRdb's version includes in-frame clones alone and lacks a portion of them. Found here are about 1.5 million clones, 95% to 99% of them singletons; the top ten hold about 0.4%. Sequenced: naive CD4+ T cells sorted from blood. Subset given: CD45RA+ positively selected. These receptors all stem from a young man in good health.

The J gene is TRBJ2-2, the V gene TRBV6-1, with 7 positions matching TRBD2. With 6 bases clipped from V and 0 bases from J, the junction kept 4 bases outside the gene matches. Germline values: CDR1 MNHNS, CDR2 SASEGT. The CDR3 extends over 15 amino acids. The CDR3 loop reads CASRGLNANTGELFF. DNA of the CDR3: TGTGCCAGCAGGGGACTAAATGCGAACACCGGGGAGCTGTTTTTT.

V and J are TRBV2 and TRBJ1-5; no clear D gene. The CDR3 totals 10 residues. From germline, CDR1 is SNHLY and CDR2 FYNNEI. Trimming stripped 4 bases from V and 11 bases from J, with 6 bases between. This CDR3 reads CASSGRTQHF. CDR3 DNA: TGTGCCAGCAGTGGTCGGACCCAGCATTTT.

The rearrangement uses TRBV28 and TRBJ2-7; 13 nucleotides align to TRBD2. The trim removed 5 bases at V and 7 bases at J, leaving 8 bases unmatched. The CDR3 is 15 residues long. Germline-derived CDR1 and CDR2 are MDHEN and SYDVKM. The DNA for the CDR3 is TGTGCCAGCAGTCACGGACTAGCGGGAGAATTAGAGCAGTACTTC. The encoded protein is CASSHGLAGELEQYF. The full variable domain, rest sourced from reference TRBV28 and TRBJ2-7, is DVKVTQSSRYLVKRTGEKVFLECVQDMDHENMFWYRQDPGLGLRLIYFSYDVKMKEKGDIPEGYSVSREKKERFSLILESASTNQTSMYLCASSHGLAGELEQYFGPGTRLTVT.

The chain combines TRBV23-1 with TRBJ2-7; D is perhaps TRBD2 (6 bases). TRBV23-1 is annotated as an ORF whose role is uncertain. V shed 6 bases and J shed 0 bases, with 15 bases lying between them. The CDR3 runs 15 residues. The CDR3 coding sequence is TGCGCCAGCAGGTGGGACTCCGTATACTCCTACGAGCAGTACTTC. Protein: CASRWDSVYSYEQYF.

Note on this clone: Other DNA sequences within the sample encode an identical CDR3. V is TRBV18 and J is TRBJ2-3, with D hard to call. The ends were cut back, 3 bases at V and 2 bases at J, with 6 bases in the middle. Looked up from germline, CDR1 is KGHSH and CDR2 is LQKENI. This CDR3 has 13 amino acids. In DNA, the CDR3 is TGTGCCAGCTCACCCGGACCCACAGATACGCAGTATTTT. Translated, it gives CASSPGPTDTQYF. Drawing the rest from reference TRBV18 and TRBJ2-3, the complete variable domain is NAGVMQNPRHLVRRRGQEARLRCSPMKGHSHVYWYRQLPEEGLKFMVYLQKENIIDESGMPKERFSAEFPKEGPSILRIQQVVRGDSAAYFCASSPGPTDTQYFGPGTRLTVL.

Comments on this clone: The sample has other DNA sequences that encode this CDR3 too. The chain recombines TRBV7-2 with TRBJ2-1; D uncertain. The CDR3 sequence is 14 residues long. Germline CDR1 and CDR2: SGHTA and FQGNSA. The V end lost 6 bases, the J end lost 1 base, and 10 bases lay between the germline ends. CDR3 DNA sequence: TGTGCCAGCAGTTTTGGACGGTCCTACAATGAGCAGTTCTTC. Protein sequence: CASSFGRSYNEQFF.

The rearrangement joins TRBV6-5 to TRBJ1-5; TRBD1 agrees at 8 bases. The CDR3 runs to 15 residues. The V gene's germline CDR1 is MNHEY and CDR2 SVGAGI. V shed 2 bases and J 0 bases; nucleotides not matched to a gene: 0. The CDR3 bases are TGTGCCAGCAGTTACGACAGGGGTAGCAATCAGCCCCAGCATTTT. Its protein is CASSYDRGSNQPQHF.

This clone has only one observation. This rearrangement joins TRBV4-1 to TRBJ2-7, with 8 nucleotides matching TRBD1. CDR3 length: 14 residues. V shed 4 bases and J 2 bases; nucleotides not matched to a gene: 4. Germline lookup yields CDR1 MGHRA and CDR2 YSYEKL. The CDR3 DNA reads as TGCGCCAGCAGCCGGACAGGGTCTACCTACGAGCAGTACTTC. Protein sequence: CASSRTGSTYEQYF.

V usage is TRBV5-5 and J usage is TRBJ2-5; D is ambiguous. The CDR3 spans 16 residues. Trimming cost V 0 bases and J 4 bases, with 16 bases left between them. In germline, CDR1 is SGHKS, CDR2 YYEKEE (reference sequence). In DNA form, the CDR3 reads TGTGCCAGCAGCTTGGGAGTTGTGGTCCGTGGAGAGACCCAGTACTTC. Translated, it gives CASSLGVVVRGETQYF.

The J gene is TRBJ1-5, the V gene TRBV7-9; D uncertain. Trimming left V 1 base short and J 3 bases short, with 7 bases between. The germline V gene encodes CDR1 SEHNR and CDR2 FQNEAQ (reference sequence). The CDR3 runs 14 residues. The CDR3 loop is CASSLVGDNQPQHF. The CDR3 DNA is TGTGCCAGCAGCTTAGTTGGGGACAATCAGCCCCAGCATTTT.

The chain is built from TRBV9 and TRBJ1-5, with D unclear. Germline CDR1 and CDR2: SGDLS and YYNGEE. The CDR3 sequence is 13 residues long. V lost 4 bases and J lost 5, with 10 bases in between. Written as DNA, the CDR3 is TGTGCCAGCAGCCTCCTGGGTGATCAGCCCCAGCATTTT. It yields the protein CASSLLGDQPQHF.

The chain uses TRBV6-1 and TRBJ1-4; unclear D gene. Deletions cut 2 bases from V and 13 bases from J, with 11 bases between. Germline loops: CDR1 MNHNS, CDR2 SASEGT. The CDR3 totals 12 residues. DNA for the CDR3: TGTGCCAGCAGTGAACTAAAGGGCCGACTGTTTTTT. This translates into CASSELKGRLFF.

The rearrangement uses TRBV7-2 and TRBJ2-1; D unclear. V was cut by 1 base and J by 0 bases, with 13 bases left in between. This CDR3 has 17 residues. Germline loops: CDR1 SGHTA, CDR2 FQGNSA. DNA of the CDR3: TGTGCCAGCAGCTTAGAAGGCACTTTAAGCTCCTACAATGAGCAGTTCTTC. Translated: CASSLEGTLSSYNEQFF.

The V gene is TRBV28, the J gene TRBJ2-1; D remains unclear. The CDR3 totals 14 residues. V lost 0 bases to trimming and J lost 4 bases, with 7 bases between them. In germline, CDR1 is MDHEN, CDR2 SYDVKM. Written as DNA, the CDR3 is TGTGCCAGCAGTTTATGGGATGTATACAATGAGCAGTTCTTC. Its translation is CASSLWDVYNEQFF.

The chain has TRBV6-5 and TRBJ1-1; D not certain. This CDR3 has 13 residues. The germline V gene has CDR1 MNHEY and CDR2 SVGAGI. V shed 0 bases and J shed 6 bases, with 8 bases lying between them. As DNA, the CDR3 is TGTGCCAGCAGTTACTCCAGATTCTCTGAAGCTTTCTTT. Its translation is CASSYSRFSEAFF.

The chain uses TRBV2 and TRBJ2-5; D might be TRBD2 (6 bases). The CDR3 extends over 15 amino acids. With 0 bases removed from V and 7 bases from J, the gap between germline ends came to 15 bases. The germline CDR1 and CDR2 sequences are SNHLY and FYNNEI. Here the CDR3 DNA reads TGTGCCAGCAGTGAAGCGCGGGGAGGAGGTGTGACCCAGTACTTC. It encodes CASSEARGGGVTQYF.

The chain combines TRBV7-8 with TRBJ1-1; TRBD1 matches at 9 bases. Looked up from germline, CDR1 is SGHVS and CDR2 is FQNEAQ. The V gene end was trimmed by 4 bases and the J gene end by 3 bases; junction bases not matched to a gene: 3. This CDR3 comprises 14 residues. This chain's CDR3 is CASSWDRVDTEAFF. The CDR3 DNA reads TGTGCCAGCAGCTGGGACAGGGTTGACACTGAAGCTTTCTTT.

The CDR3 here is CASSLAGTEQFF. The CDR3 DNA reads as TGTGCCAGCAGCTTAGCGGGTACTGAGCAGTTCTTC. This chain links TRBV11-3 with TRBJ2-1; D remains ambiguous. Trimming took 1 base from V and 9 from J, leaving 7 bases between them. The CDR3 extends over 12 amino acids. The germline V gene has CDR1 SGHNT and CDR2 YENEEA.

The chain links TRBV4-2 to TRBJ1-3, with D unclear. The V gene lost 0 bases and the J gene lost 4 bases, with 7 bases spanning the gap. The CDR3 sequence is 14 residues long. Germline V CDR1 and CDR2: LGHNA, YNFKEQ. CDR3 DNA sequence: TGTGCCAGCAGCCAAGACCCGGGGGGAAACACCATATATTTT. Protein: CASSQDPGGNTIYF.

The V gene is TRBV5-4, the J gene TRBJ2-1, with D perhaps being TRBD1 or TRBD2 (5 bases each). Germline loops: CDR1 SGHNT, CDR2 YYREEE (reference sequence). The CDR3 sequence is 13 residues long. V was cut by 0 bases and J by 9 bases, with 10 bases left in between. The CDR3 region is CASSLDTGTEQFF. In nucleotides, the CDR3 is TGTGCCAGCAGCTTGGATACCGGGACTGAGCAGTTCTTC.

As for this clone: Distinct nucleotide sequences in the sample also encode this CDR3. This chain uses TRBV5-1 with TRBJ1-1; no reliable D call. The CDR3 runs to 11 residues. Trimming stripped 5 bases from V and 1 base from J, with 3 bases between. Looked up from germline, CDR1 is SGHRS and CDR2 is YFSETQ. CDR3 DNA sequence: TGCGCCAGCAGAGGGAACACTGAAGCTTTCTTT. This gives the protein CASRGNTEAFF.